These 25 T cell receptor beta chains came from one sample sequenced in a study of blood T cells in healthy people across ages. A second PCR of about 6 to 12 cycles used a sample-barcoded 5' primer and a J-beta primer mix. TCRdb redid the calling of the 5' RACE reads with MiXCR, one entry per CDR3 protein. The table includes some 560,000 distinct CDR3 sequences, roughly a quarter detected once. These data also formed part of another study, on T cells of mothers and their children.

Sequencing input: blood. Source of these receptors: a boy aged 2 to 9 in good health.

This clonotype was seen a few times. This chain links TRBV6-2 or TRBV6-3 with TRBJ2-7; unclear D gene. This CDR3 comprises 13 residues. The V gene lost 1 base and the J gene lost 2 bases, with 6 bases spanning the gap. Germline V CDR1 and CDR2: MNHEY, SVGEGT. The chain's CDR3 is CASSYLQAYEQYF. The CDR3 nucleotides read TGTGCCAGCAGTTACTTGCAGGCCTACGAGCAGTACTTC.

A few counts support this clonotype. This chain joins TRBV7-2 and TRBJ2-5; TRBD2 matches at 8 bases. CDR3 size: 15 residues. With V trimmed by 0 bases and J by 4 bases, 4 bases remained unmatched. The germline V gene encodes CDR1 SGHTA and CDR2 FQGNSA. The CDR3 bases are TGTGCCAGCAGCTTAGCGGGGGGACTAGGAGAGACCCAGTACTTC. Residues: CASSLAGGLGETQYF.

This clonotype was seen at least ten times. The chain joins TRBV7-2 to TRBJ2-7; possibly TRBD1 for D (6 bases). CDR1 and CDR2 from the germline V gene are SGHTA and FQGNSA. The CDR3 has 15 amino acids. With 2 bases removed from V and 1 base from J, the gap between germline ends came to 12 bases. CDR3 DNA: TGTGCCAGCAGCTTAATGCCAGGGGTTTCCTACGAGCAGTACTTC. Translation gives CASSLMPGVSYEQYF. The full variable domain, its missing parts supplied by reference TRBV7-2 and TRBJ2-7, is GAGVSQSPSNKVTEKGKDVELRCDPISGHTALYWYRQSLGQGLEFLIYFQGNSAPDKSGLPSDRFSAERTGGSVSTLTIQRTQQEDSAVYLCASSLMPGVSYEQYFGPGTRLTVT.

V and J are TRBV5-1 and TRBJ2-5; the match to TRBD2 covers 9 bases. The DNA end is a closer match to TRBJ2-1, so the J assignment may be wrong. The CDR3 is 17 amino acids. Germline CDR1 SGHRS, CDR2 YFSETQ. The CDR3: CASSLRGAGGKYNEQFF. CDR3 DNA: TGCGCCAGCAGCTTGCGCGGAGCGGGAGGCAAATACAATGAGCAGTTCTTC.

This clonotype was counted between two and nine times. The chain recombines TRBV5-1 with TRBJ2-5; D gene unclear. Judging by the DNA end, TRBJ2-1 fits better; the J call may be wrong. CDR3 size: 14 residues. The germline gives CDR1 SGHRS, CDR2 YFSETQ. The DNA of the CDR3 is TGCGCCAGCCTCCTAGGTGGTGTGGGGAATGAGCAGTTCTTC. It translates to CASLLGGVGNEQFF.

V gene TRBV27 combines with J gene TRBJ1-5, with 7 bases fitting TRBD1. The CDR3 is 15 residues long. J was trimmed by 6 bases and V by 6 bases; bases with no gene match: 11. CDR1 MNHEY and CDR2 SMNVEV come from the germline V gene (reference sequence). This CDR3 reads CASRHTGAGGQPQHF. CDR3 sequence (DNA): TGTGCCAGCAGGCACACAGGGGCAGGCGGTCAGCCCCAGCATTTT.

This clonotype came up a few times. A much larger clone lies one base from this, so it may be a read error. The V call is TRBV20-1, the J call TRBJ1-2; 8 bases align to TRBD1. There are 14 residues in the CDR3. CDR1 is DFQATT, CDR2 SNEGSKA, per germline (reference sequence). CDR3 coding DNA: TGCAGTGCTAGCGGACAGGGACAAAACTATGGCTGCACCTTC. It codes for CSASGQGQNYGCTF.

About this clonotype itself: The final CDR3 position lacks the conserved phenylalanine or tryptophan, pointing to a likely read error. The V gene is TRBV7-2, the J gene TRBJ2-7, with no clear D. Trimming stripped 5 bases from V and 6 bases from J, with 8 bases between. CDR3 length: 11 residues. Per germline, CDR1 SGHTA and CDR2 FQGNSA. The CDR3 reads CASSQVGEQYS. In DNA, the CDR3 is TGTGCCAGCAGCCAGGTCGGCGAGCAGTACTCC.

The table lists this clonotype with a few counts. The chain combines TRBV27 with TRBJ2-7; perhaps TRBD2 as D (5 bases). V lost 5 bases and J 3 bases, leaving 14 bases between the germline ends. Germline CDR1 and CDR2: MNHEY and SMNVEV (reference sequence). CDR3 size: 14 residues. The CDR3 sequence: CASSPGGYFYEQYF. CDR3 sequence (DNA): TGTGCCAGCAGTCCAGGAGGCTACTTCTACGAGCAGTACTTC.

The V and J genes are TRBV27 and TRBJ2-1; D tentatively fits TRBD1 or TRBD2 (5 bases each). Germline CDR1 reads MNHEY; CDR2 reads SMNVEV (reference sequence). This CDR3 region has 11 residues. V was pared by 6 bases and J by 10 bases, with 10 bases between. The CDR3 loop reads CASRGPGEQFF. CDR3 bases: TGTGCCAGCAGGGGACCGGGGGAGCAGTTCTTC.

The J gene is TRBJ2-3, the V gene TRBV7-2; 14 nucleotides line up with TRBD2. The CDR3 covers 17 residues. Germline CDR1 reads SGHTA; CDR2 reads FQGNSA. Unmatched junction bases numbered 5, after V lost 5 bases and J lost 1 base. The CDR3 is CASSPSGLAGGTDTQYF. In nucleotides, the CDR3 is TGTGCCAGCAGCCCATCGGGACTAGCGGGAGGCACAGATACGCAGTATTTT.

The V call is TRBV6-6, the J call TRBJ2-1; D call uncertain. This CDR3 has 14 amino acids. Germline V lookup: CDR1 MNHNY, CDR2 SVGAGI (reference sequence). V was pared by 2 bases and J by 7 bases, with 12 bases between. CDR3 region: CASSYNLNQNEQFF. In nucleotides, the CDR3 is TGTGCCAGCAGTTACAACCTGAACCAGAATGAGCAGTTCTTC.

This clonotype turned up a few times. The chain is built from TRBV7-2 and TRBJ1-3; TRBD1 is a possible D gene (6 bases). This CDR3 has 15 residues. Deletions cut 5 bases from V and 0 bases from J, with 11 bases between. Germline loops: CDR1 SGHTA, CDR2 FQGNSA. The CDR3 sequence: CASSRQVDSGNTIYF. DNA for the CDR3: TGTGCCAGCAGCCGACAGGTAGACTCTGGAAACACCATATATTTT.

This clonotype occurred many times. The chain carries TRBV11-2 and TRBJ2-5; 11 bases are a match to TRBD1. The CDR3 length is 15 residues. The germline gives CDR1 SGHAT, CDR2 FQNNGV. The V gene end was trimmed by 8 bases and the J gene end by 3 bases; junction bases not matched to a gene: 8. In DNA, the CDR3 is TGTGCCAGCGTAGAAGGGACAGGGGGTAAAGAGACCCAGTACTTC. This translates into CASVEGTGGKETQYF.

The chain couples TRBV2 to TRBJ1-4, with a weak D call TRBD1 (6 bases). V lost 11 bases to trimming and J lost 6 bases, with 16 bases between them. CDR1 is SNHLY and CDR2 is FYNNEI in the germline V gene. The CDR3 spans 13 residues. The CDR3 here is CAGTTGPDEKLFF. CDR3 nucleotide sequence: TGTGCCGGGACGACAGGCCCGGATGAAAAACTGTTTTTT.

V usage is TRBV7-3 and J usage is TRBJ1-1; D may be TRBD1 (5 bases). The CDR3 is 18 residues long. Trimming stripped 5 bases from V and 4 bases from J, with 26 bases between. Germline lookup yields CDR1 SGHTA and CDR2 FQGTGA. CDR3 sequence: CASSPTPCGKGRTTEAFF. In DNA, the CDR3 is TGTGCCAGCAGCCCAACCCCCTGTGGGAAGGGGCGCACCACTGAAGCTTTCTTT.

This clonotype was counted between two and nine times. The chain carries TRBV3-1 and TRBJ2-3; D not resolved. The CDR3 is 16 amino acids. The V end was cut by 5 bases, the J end by 0 bases, with 15 bases between. In germline, CDR1 is LGHDT, CDR2 YNNKEL (reference sequence). This chain's CDR3 is CASSKPQRSSTDTQYF. Written as DNA, the CDR3 is TGTGCCAGCAGCAAACCACAGAGGTCTAGCACAGATACGCAGTATTTT.

This sequence joins TRBV12-3 or TRBV12-4 and TRBJ2-5; 7 nucleotides align to TRBD2. The CDR3 is made up of 15 amino acids. Trimming removed 0 bases from V and 6 bases from J; junction bases left unmatched: 7. CDR3: CASSLASGPPKTQYF. CDR3 sequence (DNA): TGTGCCAGCAGTTTAGCTAGCGGGCCCCCCAAGACCCAGTACTTC.

This clonotype was seen a few times. This chain links TRBV7-9 with TRBJ2-7; 7 bases agree with TRBD1. This CDR3 comprises 15 residues. Trimming at V came to 5 bases and at J to 1 base, leaving 8 bases not matched to a gene. CDR1 and CDR2 from the germline V gene are SEHNR and FQNEAQ (reference sequence). The CDR3 bases are TGTGCCAGCAGCCCACCCGGGACAGAGTCCTACGAGCAGTACTTC. It specifies CASSPPGTESYEQYF.

The chain links TRBV28 to TRBJ2-3, with no clear D. Trimming shortened V by 5 bases and J by 2 bases, and 11 bases separated the two germline ends. CDR3 length: 14 amino acids. The V gene's germline CDR1 is MDHEN and CDR2 SYDVKM. The CDR3 is CASSPPSNTDTQYF. The CDR3 DNA follows: TGTGCCAGCAGTCCGCCTTCTAACACAGATACGCAGTATTTT.

On this clonotype itself: Its ends do not fully match the called genes, so a read error is possible. The chain uses TRBV7-2 and TRBJ1-4, with unresolved D. Germline assignment: CDR1 SGHTA and CDR2 FQGNSA. The CDR3 extends over 15 amino acids. DNA for the CDR3: TGTGCCAGCAGCTTAGGGGGAACAACTAATGAAAAACTGCTTTTT. Protein sequence: CASSLGGTTNEKLLF.

This clonotype was seen only a few times. The chain uses TRBV14 and TRBJ2-5; a weak D match, TRBD1 (7 bases). Germline V lookup: CDR1 SGHDN, CDR2 FVKESK. This CDR3 has 13 residues. The V and J ends lost 3 bases and 11 bases respectively, with 16 bases between them. The CDR3 spells CASSHLQGGEQYF. In nucleotides, the CDR3 is TGTGCCAGCAGCCATCTTCAGGGGGGTGAGCAGTACTTC. Filled out from reference TRBV14 and TRBJ2-5, the complete variable domain reads EAGVTQFPSHSVIEKGQTVTLRCDPISGHDNLYWYRRVMGKEIKFLLHFVKESKQDESGMPNNRFLAERTGGTYSTLKVQPAELEDSGVYFCASSHLQGGEQYFGPGTRLLVL.

Many counts were recorded for this clonotype. V usage is TRBV14 and J usage is TRBJ2-5; 12 nucleotides match TRBD2. The J call may not be correct, given that the DNA end is closer to TRBJ2-7. The CDR3 length is 16 residues. Germline V gives CDR1 SGHDN, CDR2 FVKESK. The CDR3 DNA reads TGTGCCAGCAGCCGCGAGACTAGCGGGAGCAACTACGAGCAGTACTTC. Protein sequence: CASSRETSGSNYEQYF.

Many counts were recorded for this clonotype. The chain is built from TRBV12-3 or TRBV12-4 and TRBJ2-1; 7 nucleotides match TRBD1. This CDR3 is 12 amino acids long. The trim removed 6 bases at V and 7 bases at J, leaving 3 bases unmatched. In DNA, the CDR3 is TGTGCCAGCAGCCCGACAGGGAATGAGCAGTTCTTC. As protein: CASSPTGNEQFF.

This clonotype has only a few counts. A much larger clone is a single base away; this may be a read error. The chain couples TRBV7-2 to TRBJ2-3; D ambiguous. Trimming cost V 5 bases and J 4 bases, with 4 bases left between them. CDR3 length: 11 residues. Germline lookup yields CDR1 SGHTA and CDR2 FQGNSA. This chain's CDR3 is CASSHPDTQYF. CDR3 DNA sequence: TGTGCCAGCAGCCACCCAGATACGCAGTATTTT.